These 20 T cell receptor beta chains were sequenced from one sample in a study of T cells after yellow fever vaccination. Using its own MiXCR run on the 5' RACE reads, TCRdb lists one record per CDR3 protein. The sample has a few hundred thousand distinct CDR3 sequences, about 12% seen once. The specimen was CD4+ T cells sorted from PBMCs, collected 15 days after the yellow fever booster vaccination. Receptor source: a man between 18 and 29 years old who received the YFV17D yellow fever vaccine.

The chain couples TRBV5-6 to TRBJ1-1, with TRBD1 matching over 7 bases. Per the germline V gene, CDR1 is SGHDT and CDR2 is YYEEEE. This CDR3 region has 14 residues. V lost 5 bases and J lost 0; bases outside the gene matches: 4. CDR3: CASREGGVNTEAFF. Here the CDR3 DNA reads TGTGCCAGCAGGGAAGGGGGCGTGAACACTGAAGCTTTCTTT. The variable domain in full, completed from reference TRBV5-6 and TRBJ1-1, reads DAGVTQSPTHLIKTRGQQVTLRCSPKSGHDTVSWYQQALGQGPQFIFQYYEEEERQRGNFPDRFSGHQFPNYSSELNVNALLLGDSALYLCASREGGVNTEAFFGQGTRLTVV.

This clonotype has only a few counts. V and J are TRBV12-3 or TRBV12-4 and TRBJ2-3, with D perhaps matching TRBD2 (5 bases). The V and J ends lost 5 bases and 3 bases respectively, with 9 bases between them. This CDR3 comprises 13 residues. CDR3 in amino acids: CASSGRLTDTQYF. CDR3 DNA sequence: TGTGCCAGCAGTGGACGACTAACAGATACGCAGTATTTT.

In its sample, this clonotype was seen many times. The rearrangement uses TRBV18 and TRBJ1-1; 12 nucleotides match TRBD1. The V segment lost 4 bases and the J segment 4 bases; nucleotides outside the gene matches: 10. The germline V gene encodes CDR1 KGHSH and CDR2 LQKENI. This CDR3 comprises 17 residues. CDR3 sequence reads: CASSQTGQGAPGTEAFF. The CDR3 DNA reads TGTGCCAGCTCACAAACGGGACAGGGGGCGCCGGGCACTGAAGCTTTCTTT.

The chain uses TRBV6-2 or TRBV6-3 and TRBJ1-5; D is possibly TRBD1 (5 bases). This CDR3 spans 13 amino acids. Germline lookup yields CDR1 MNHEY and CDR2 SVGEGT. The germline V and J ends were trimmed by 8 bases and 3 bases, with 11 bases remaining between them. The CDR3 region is CASAGEFNQPQHF. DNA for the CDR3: TGTGCCAGCGCGGGGGAATTCAATCAGCCCCAGCATTTT.

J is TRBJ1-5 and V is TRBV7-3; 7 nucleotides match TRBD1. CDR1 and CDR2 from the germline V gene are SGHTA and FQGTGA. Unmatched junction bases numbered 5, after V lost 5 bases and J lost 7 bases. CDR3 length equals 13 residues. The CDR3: CASSKGQAQPQHF. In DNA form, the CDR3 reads TGTGCCAGCAGCAAAGGACAGGCCCAGCCCCAGCATTTT.

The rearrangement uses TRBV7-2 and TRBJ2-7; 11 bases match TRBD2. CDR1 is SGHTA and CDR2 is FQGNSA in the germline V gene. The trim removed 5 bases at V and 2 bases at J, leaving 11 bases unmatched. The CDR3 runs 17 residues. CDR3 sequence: CASSRRLAGPSAYEQYF. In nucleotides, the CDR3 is TGTGCCAGCAGCCGCCGACTAGCGGGGCCGTCCGCCTACGAGCAGTACTTC.

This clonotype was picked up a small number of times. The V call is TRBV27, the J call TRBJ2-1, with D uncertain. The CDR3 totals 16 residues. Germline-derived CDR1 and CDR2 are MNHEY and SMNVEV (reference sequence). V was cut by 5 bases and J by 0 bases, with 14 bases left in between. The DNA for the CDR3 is TGTGCCAGCAGTGCCGCTTCAGTAAACTCCTACAATGAGCAGTTCTTC. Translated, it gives CASSAASVNSYNEQFF.

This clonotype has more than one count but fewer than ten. The CDR3 DNA reads as TGTGCCAGCAGGATGACAGGGGCAGTCACGGTTGGCGAGCAGTTCTTC. Translated: CASRMTGAVTVGEQFF. The V and J genes are TRBV11-2 and TRBJ2-1; 8 bases match TRBD1. The CDR3 runs 16 residues. Germline V gene lookup returns CDR1 SGHAT and CDR2 FQNNGV. V shed 6 bases, J shed 10 bases, and the junction held 17 bases outside the gene matches.

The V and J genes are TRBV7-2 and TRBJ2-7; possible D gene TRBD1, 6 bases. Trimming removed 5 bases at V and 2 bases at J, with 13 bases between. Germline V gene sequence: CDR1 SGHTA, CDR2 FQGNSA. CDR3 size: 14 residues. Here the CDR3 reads CASSPRQAAYEQYF. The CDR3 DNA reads TGTGCCAGCAGCCCCCGACAGGCTGCCTACGAGCAGTACTTC.

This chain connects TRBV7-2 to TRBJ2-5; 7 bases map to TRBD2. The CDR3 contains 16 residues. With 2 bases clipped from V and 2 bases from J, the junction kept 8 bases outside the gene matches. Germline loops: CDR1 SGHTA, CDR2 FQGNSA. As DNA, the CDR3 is TGTGCCAGCAGCTTATTCGGGGGGAGGGTTCAAGAGACCCAGTACTTC. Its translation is CASSLFGGRVQETQYF.

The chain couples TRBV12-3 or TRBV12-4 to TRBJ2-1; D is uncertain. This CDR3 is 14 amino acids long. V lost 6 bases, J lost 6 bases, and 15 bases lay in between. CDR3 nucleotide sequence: TGTGCCAGCAGATCCCAAGGATTGGGCAATGAGCAGTTCTTC. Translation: CASRSQGLGNEQFF.

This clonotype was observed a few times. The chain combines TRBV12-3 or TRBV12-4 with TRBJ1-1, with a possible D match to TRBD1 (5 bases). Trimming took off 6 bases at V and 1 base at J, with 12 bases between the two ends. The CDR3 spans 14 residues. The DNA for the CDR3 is TGTGCCAGCAGCTTCGGGGGGAGGAACACTGAAGCTTTCTTT. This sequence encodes CASSFGGRNTEAFF.

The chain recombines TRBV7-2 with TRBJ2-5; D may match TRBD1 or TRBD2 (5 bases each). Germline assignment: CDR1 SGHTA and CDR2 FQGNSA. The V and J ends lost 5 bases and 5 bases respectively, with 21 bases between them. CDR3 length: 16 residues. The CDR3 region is CASSARRDPGRETQYF. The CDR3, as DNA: TGTGCCAGCAGCGCCCGCCGGGACCCGGGACGGGAGACCCAGTACTTC.

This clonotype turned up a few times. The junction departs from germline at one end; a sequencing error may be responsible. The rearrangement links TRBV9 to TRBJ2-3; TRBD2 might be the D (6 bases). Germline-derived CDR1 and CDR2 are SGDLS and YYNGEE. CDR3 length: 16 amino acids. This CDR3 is CASRRGSLIVEDTQDF. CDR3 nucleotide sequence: TGTGCCAGCAGACGGGGGTCCTTAATAGTGGAAGATACGCAGGATTTT.

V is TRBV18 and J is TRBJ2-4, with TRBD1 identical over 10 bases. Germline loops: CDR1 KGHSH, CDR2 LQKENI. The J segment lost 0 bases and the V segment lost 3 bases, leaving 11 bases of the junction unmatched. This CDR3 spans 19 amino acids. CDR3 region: CASSPSGGQGSLAKNIQYF. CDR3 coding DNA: TGTGCCAGCTCACCTTCCGGGGGACAGGGGTCCCTAGCCAAAAACATTCAGTACTTC. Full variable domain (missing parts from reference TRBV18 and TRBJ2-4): NAGVMQNPRHLVRRRGQEARLRCSPMKGHSHVYWYRQLPEEGLKFMVYLQKENIIDESGMPKERFSAEFPKEGPSILRIQQVVRGDSAAYFCASSPSGGQGSLAKNIQYFGAGTRLSVL.

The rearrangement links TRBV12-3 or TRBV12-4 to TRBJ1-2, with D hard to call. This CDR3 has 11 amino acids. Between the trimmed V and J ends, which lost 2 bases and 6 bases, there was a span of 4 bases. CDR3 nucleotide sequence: TGTGCCAGCAGTTTACGAGATGGCTACACCTTC. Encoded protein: CASSLRDGYTF.

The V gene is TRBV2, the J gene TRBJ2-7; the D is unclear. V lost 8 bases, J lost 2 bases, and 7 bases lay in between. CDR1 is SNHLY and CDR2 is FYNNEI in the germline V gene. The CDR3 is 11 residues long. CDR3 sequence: CASHDPYEQYF. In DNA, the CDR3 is TGTGCCAGCCATGACCCCTACGAGCAGTACTTC.

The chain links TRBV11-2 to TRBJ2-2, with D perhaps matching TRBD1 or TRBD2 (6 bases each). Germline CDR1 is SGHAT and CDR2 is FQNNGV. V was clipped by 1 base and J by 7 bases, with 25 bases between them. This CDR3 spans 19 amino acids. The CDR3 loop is CASSLAGEWGTRYGGELFF. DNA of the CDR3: TGTGCCAGCAGCTTAGCAGGGGAATGGGGGACTCGATACGGCGGGGAGCTGTTTTTT. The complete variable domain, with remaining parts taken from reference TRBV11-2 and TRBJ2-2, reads EAGVAQSPRYKIIEKRQSVAFWCNPISGHATLYWYQQILGQGPKLLIQFQNNGVVDDSQLPKDRFSAERLKGVDSTLKIQPAKLEDSAVYLCASSLAGEWGTRYGGELFFGEGSRLTVL.

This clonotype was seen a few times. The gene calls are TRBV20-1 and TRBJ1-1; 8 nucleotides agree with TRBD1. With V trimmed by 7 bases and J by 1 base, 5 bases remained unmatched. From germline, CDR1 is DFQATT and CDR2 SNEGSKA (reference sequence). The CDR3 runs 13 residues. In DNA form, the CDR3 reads TGCAGTGGCCCCGGACAGGGGAACACTGAAGCTTTCTTT. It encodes CSGPGQGNTEAFF.

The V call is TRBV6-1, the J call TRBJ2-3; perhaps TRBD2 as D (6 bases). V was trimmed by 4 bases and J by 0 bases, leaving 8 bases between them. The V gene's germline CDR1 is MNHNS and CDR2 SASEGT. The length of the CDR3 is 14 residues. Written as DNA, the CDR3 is TGTGCCAGCAGTGGGAGGGACAGCACAGATACGCAGTATTTT. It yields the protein CASSGRDSTDTQYF.